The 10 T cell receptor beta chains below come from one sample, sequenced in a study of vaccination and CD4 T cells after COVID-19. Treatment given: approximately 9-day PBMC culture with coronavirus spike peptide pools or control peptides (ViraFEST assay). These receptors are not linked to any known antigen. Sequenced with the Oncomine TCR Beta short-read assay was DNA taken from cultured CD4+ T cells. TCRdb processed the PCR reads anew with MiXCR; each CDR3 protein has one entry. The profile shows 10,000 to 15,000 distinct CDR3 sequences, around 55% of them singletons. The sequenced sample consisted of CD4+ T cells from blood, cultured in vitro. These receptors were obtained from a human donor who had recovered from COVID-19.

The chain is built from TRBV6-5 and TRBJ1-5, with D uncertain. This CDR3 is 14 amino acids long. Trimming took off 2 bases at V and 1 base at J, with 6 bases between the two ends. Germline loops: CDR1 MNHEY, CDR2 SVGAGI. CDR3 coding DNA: TGTGCCAGCAGTTACCGAGGGAGCAATCAGCCCCAGCATTTT. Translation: CASSYRGSNQPQHF.

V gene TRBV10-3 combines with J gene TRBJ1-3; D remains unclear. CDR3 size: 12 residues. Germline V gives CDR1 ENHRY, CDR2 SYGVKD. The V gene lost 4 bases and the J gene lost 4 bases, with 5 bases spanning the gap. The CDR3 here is CAISGSGNTIYF. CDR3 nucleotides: TGTGCCATCAGTGGTTCAGGAAACACCATATATTTT.

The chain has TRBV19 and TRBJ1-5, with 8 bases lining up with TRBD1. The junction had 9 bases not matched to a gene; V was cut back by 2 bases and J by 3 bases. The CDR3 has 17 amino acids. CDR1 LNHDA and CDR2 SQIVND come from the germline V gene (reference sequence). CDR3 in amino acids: CASSILIGQGANQPQHF. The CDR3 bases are TGTGCCAGTAGTATACTGATCGGGCAGGGGGCCAATCAGCCCCAGCATTTT.

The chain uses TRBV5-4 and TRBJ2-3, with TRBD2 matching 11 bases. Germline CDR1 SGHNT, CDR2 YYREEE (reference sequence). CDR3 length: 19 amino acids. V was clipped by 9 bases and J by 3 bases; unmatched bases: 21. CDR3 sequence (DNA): TGTGCCAAAGAAGCCTCCGATAGCGGGAGGGCCCTCGATACAGATACGCAGTATTTT. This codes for CAKEASDSGRALDTDTQYF.

The CDR3 reads CASSYQDRGQVLRTEAFF. CDR3 nucleotide sequence: TGTGCCAGCAGTTACCAGGACAGGGGGCAAGTACTGAGGACTGAAGCTTTCTTT. The genes are TRBV6-5 and TRBJ1-1, with 11 bases aligning to TRBD1. From germline, CDR1 is MNHEY and CDR2 SVGAGI. The V gene end was trimmed by 2 bases and the J gene end by 5 bases; junction bases not matched to a gene: 13. The CDR3 sequence is 18 residues long.

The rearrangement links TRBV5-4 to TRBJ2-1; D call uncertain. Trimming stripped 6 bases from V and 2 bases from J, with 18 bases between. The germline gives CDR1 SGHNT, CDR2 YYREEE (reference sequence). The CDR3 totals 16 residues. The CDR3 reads CASTFGPIQTYNEQFF. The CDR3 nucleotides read TGTGCCAGCACCTTTGGCCCGATACAAACCTACAATGAGCAGTTCTTC.

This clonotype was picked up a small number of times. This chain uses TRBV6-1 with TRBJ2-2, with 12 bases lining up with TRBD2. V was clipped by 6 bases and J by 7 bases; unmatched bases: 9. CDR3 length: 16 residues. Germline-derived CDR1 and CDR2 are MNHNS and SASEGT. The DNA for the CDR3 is TGTGCCAGCAGCATTCCCCTAGCGGGGGGGAACGGGGAGCTGTTTTTT. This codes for CASSIPLAGGNGELFF.

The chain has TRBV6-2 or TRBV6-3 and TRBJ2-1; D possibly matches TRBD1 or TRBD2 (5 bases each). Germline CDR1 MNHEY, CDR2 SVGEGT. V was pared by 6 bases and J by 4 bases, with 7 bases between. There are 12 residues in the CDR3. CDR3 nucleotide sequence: TGTGCCAGCAGCTGGGGGTACAATGAGCAGTTCTTC. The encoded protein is CASSWGYNEQFF.

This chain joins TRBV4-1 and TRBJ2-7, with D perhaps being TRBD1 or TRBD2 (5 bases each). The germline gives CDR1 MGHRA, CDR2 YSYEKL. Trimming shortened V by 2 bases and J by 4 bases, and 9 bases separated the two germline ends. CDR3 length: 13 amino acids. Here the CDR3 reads CASSQQEGYEQYF. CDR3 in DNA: TGCGCCAGCAGCCAACAAGAGGGGTACGAGCAGTACTTC.

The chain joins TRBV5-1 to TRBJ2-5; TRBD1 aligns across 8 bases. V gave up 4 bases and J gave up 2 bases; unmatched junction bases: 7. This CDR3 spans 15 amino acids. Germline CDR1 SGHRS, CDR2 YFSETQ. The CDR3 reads CASSPRTGPQETQYF. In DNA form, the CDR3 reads TGCGCCAGCAGCCCTAGGACAGGGCCTCAAGAGACCCAGTACTTC.